One and the same sample provided the 2 T cell receptor beta chains below, sequenced in a study of T cell responses to AZD1222 COVID-19 vaccine. Sequenced by immunoSEQ multiplex PCR; TCRdb stores in-frame clones only, minus some. This table has about 160,000 clones, roughly 90% appearing once. The material sequenced was peripheral blood, taken on day 0 of AZD1222 vaccination. Receptors originate from an adult in good health.

The CDR3 nucleotides read TGTGCCTGGAGTGTAAGGACTAGCGGGATTTTCTCCTACGAGCAGTACTTC. Protein: CAWSVRTSGIFSYEQYF. The chain is built from TRBV30 and TRBJ2-7, with 12 bases fitting TRBD2. Unmatched junction bases numbered 6, after V lost 0 bases and J lost 0 bases. The CDR3 totals 17 residues. The germline V gene encodes CDR1 GTSNPN and CDR2 SVGIG (reference sequence).

The genes are TRBV28 and TRBJ1-5, with D hard to call. The CDR3 is made up of 13 amino acids. Trimming removed 5 bases from V and 7 bases from J, with 12 bases in between. Germline-derived CDR1 and CDR2 are MDHEN and SYDVKM. CDR3 in amino acids: CASSPPGNQPQHF. The DNA for the CDR3 is TGTGCCAGCAGTCCCCCGGGGAACCAGCCCCAGCATTTT.